This TCR beta chain is from a study of OX40 agonist ivuxolimab in advanced cancers. Study at large: The diagnoses of dose-escalation patients were hepatocellular carcinoma, melanoma, renal cell or head and neck cancer.

Assay used: immunoSEQ multiplex PCR; TCRdb lists only in-frame clones, some missing. The table has under 80,000 clones, around 90% seen once. The CDR3 is 15 residues long. Trimming cost V 6 bases and J 6 bases, with 20 bases left between them. Germline CDR1 and CDR2: SQVTM and ANQGSEA. This clone came up once. This specimen consisted of CD4+ or CD8+ T cells sorted from blood, obtained in a trial of the OX40 agonist ivuxolimab. This TCR was recovered from an adult with an advanced solid tumor such as melanoma, head and neck, liver or kidney cancer. The J gene is TRBJ2-2, the V gene TRBV29-1, with a weak D call TRBD1 (6 bases). This CDR3 is CSVAAGDRWAGELFF. In nucleotides, the CDR3 is TGCAGCGTCGCTGCAGGTGACAGGTGGGCCGGGGAGCTGTTTTTT.